Each of the 3 T cell receptor beta chains below was sequenced from the same sample in a study of OX40 agonist ivuxolimab in advanced cancers. Method: immunoSEQ multiplex PCR; TCRdb's copy keeps in-frame clones and lacks some. The sample has about 46,000 clones, roughly 85% seen once; the top ten hold 45% to 70%. The source material was CD4+ or CD8+ T cells sorted from blood, sampled in a trial of the OX40 agonist ivuxolimab. The receptors here all came from an adult with an advanced solid tumor such as melanoma, head and neck, liver or kidney cancer.

This sequence joins TRBV11-2 and TRBJ2-7; 8 bases are a match to TRBD1. Germline loops: CDR1 SGHAT, CDR2 FQNNGV. The V and J ends lost 8 bases and 2 bases, in that order; junction bases with no gene match: 11. The CDR3 has 15 amino acids. This chain's CDR3 is CASSHRGSAPYEQYF. The CDR3 bases are TGTGCCAGCTCCCACAGGGGGTCGGCCCCCTACGAGCAGTACTTC.

The V call is TRBV6-5, the J call TRBJ2-2; no firm D call. Per germline, CDR1 MNHEY and CDR2 SVGAGI. The CDR3 spans 15 residues. V was clipped by 5 bases and J by 6 bases, with 16 bases between them. CDR3 sequence: CASSPNPTWAGELFF. The DNA for the CDR3 is TGTGCCAGCAGTCCAAATCCGACTTGGGCCGGGGAGCTGTTTTTT.

This rearrangement joins TRBV5-1 to TRBJ2-2; TRBD1 agrees at 10 bases. This CDR3 has 16 residues. The V and J ends lost 4 bases and 0 bases, in that order; junction bases with no gene match: 3. Germline V lookup: CDR1 SGHRS, CDR2 YFSETQ. The CDR3 sequence is CASSQTGGANTGELFF. The CDR3, as DNA: TGCGCCAGCAGCCAGACAGGGGGCGCGAACACCGGGGAGCTGTTTTTT.